This TCR beta chain was profiled in a study of CD8 T cells in ankylosing spondylitis. Findings and caveats of the study: Seven to nine highly homologous variants made up a TCR beta motif that seemed to typify ankylosing spondylitis blood. CD8+ cells made up the disease-linked clones, which were relatively rare in peripheral blood.

V was clipped by 5 bases and J by 4 bases, with 17 bases between them. The CDR3 is made up of 15 amino acids. Per the germline V gene, CDR1 is SGHTA and CDR2 is FQGNSA. MiXCR, run by TCRdb on the 5' RACE reads, gives a single entry per CDR3 protein. This table holds 200,000 to 300,000 distinct CDR3 sequences, roughly 32% found once. This clonotype was counted between two and nine times. No antigen is known for it. The source is a male donor with ankylosing spondylitis or in good health (not recorded which). Sequences were obtained from blood, either unsorted or a sorted T cell fraction (not recorded which). This chain joins TRBV7-2 and TRBJ2-5, with a weak D call TRBD2 (6 bases). The CDR3 here is CASSQTGGGGETQYF. In nucleotides, the CDR3 is TGTGCCAGCAGCCAAACCGGGGGTGGTGGAGAGACCCAGTACTTC.